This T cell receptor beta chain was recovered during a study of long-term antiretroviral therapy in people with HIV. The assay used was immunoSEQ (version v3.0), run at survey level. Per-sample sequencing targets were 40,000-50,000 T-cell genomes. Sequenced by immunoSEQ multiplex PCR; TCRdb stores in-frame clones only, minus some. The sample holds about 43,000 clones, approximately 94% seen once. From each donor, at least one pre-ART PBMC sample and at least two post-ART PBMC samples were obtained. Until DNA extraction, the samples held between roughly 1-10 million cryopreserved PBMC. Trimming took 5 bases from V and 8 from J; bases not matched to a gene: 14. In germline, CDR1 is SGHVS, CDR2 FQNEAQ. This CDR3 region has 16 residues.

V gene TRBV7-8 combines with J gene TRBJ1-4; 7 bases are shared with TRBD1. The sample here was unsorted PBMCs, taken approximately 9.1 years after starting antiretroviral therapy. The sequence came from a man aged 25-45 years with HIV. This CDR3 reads CASSTYQGGFSEKLFF. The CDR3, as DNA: TGTGCCAGCAGCACTTACCAGGGGGGGTTTTCGGAAAAACTGTTTTTT.